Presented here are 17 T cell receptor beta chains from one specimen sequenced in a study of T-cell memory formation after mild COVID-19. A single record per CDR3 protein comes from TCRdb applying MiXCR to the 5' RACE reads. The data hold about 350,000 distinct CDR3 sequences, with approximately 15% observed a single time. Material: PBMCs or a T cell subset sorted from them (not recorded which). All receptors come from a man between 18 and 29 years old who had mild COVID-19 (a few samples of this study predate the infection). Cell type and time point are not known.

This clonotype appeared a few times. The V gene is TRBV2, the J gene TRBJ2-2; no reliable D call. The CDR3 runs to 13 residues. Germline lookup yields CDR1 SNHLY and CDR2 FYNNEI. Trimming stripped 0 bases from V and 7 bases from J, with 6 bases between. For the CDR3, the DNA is TGTGCCAGCAGTGAAGCAGTGAACGGGGAGCTGTTTTTT. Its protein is CASSEAVNGELFF.

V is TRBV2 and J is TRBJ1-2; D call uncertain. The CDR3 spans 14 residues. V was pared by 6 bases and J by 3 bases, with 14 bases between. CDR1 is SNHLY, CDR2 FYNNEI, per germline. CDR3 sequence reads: CASRRTEAYYGYTF. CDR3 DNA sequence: TGTGCCAGCAGGAGAACAGAAGCCTACTATGGCTACACCTTC.

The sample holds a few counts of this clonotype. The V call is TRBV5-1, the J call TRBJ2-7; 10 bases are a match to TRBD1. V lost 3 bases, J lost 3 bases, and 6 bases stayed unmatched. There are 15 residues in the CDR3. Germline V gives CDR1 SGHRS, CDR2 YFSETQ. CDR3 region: CASSSGGQGGYEQYF. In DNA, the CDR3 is TGCGCCAGCAGCTCAGGAGGACAGGGGGGCTACGAGCAGTACTTC.

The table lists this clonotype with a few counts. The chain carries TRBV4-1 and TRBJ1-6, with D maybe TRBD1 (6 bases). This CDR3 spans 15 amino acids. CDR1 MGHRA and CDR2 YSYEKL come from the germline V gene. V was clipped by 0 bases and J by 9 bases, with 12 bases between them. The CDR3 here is CASSQDEGDRSPLHF. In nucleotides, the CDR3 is TGCGCCAGCAGCCAAGACGAGGGGGACCGTTCACCCCTCCACTTT.

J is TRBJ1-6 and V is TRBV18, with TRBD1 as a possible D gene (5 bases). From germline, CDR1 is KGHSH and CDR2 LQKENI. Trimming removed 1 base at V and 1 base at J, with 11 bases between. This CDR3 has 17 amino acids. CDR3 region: CASSPLRQGSYNSPLHF. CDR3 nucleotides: TGTGCCAGCTCACCACTTCGTCAGGGATCCTATAATTCACCCCTCCACTTT.

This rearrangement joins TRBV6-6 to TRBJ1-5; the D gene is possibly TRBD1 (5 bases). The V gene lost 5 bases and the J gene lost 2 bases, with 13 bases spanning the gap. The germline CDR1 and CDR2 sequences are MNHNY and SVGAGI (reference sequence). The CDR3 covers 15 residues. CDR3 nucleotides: TGTGCCAGCAGTCAGGGACTAGTTGGCAATCAGCCCCAGCATTTT. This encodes CASSQGLVGNQPQHF.

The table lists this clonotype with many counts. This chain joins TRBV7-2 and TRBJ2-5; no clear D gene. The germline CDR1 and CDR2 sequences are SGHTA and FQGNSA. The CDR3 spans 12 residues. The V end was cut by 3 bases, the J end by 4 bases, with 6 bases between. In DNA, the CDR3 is TGTGCCAGCAGCTTCGCCCGAGAGACCCAGTACTTC. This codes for CASSFARETQYF.

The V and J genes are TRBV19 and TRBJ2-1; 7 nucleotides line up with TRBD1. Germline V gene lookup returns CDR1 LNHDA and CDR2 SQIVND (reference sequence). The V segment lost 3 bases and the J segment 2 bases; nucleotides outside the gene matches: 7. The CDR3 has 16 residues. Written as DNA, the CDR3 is TGTGCCAGTAGTATCCTTCCCGGGACAGCCTACAATGAGCAGTTCTTC. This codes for CASSILPGTAYNEQFF.

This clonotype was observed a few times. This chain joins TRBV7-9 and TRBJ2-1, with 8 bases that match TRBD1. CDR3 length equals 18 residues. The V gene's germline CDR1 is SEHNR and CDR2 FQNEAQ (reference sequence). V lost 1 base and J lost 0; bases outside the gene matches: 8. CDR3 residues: CASSLVLQGAPSYNEQFF. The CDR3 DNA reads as TGTGCCAGCAGCTTAGTACTTCAGGGGGCACCCTCCTACAATGAGCAGTTCTTC.

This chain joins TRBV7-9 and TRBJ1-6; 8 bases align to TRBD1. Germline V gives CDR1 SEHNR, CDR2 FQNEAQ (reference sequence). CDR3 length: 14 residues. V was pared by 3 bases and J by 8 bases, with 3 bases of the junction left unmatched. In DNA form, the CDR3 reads TGTGCCAGCAGCTTGCGGACAGGGTATTCACCCCTCCACTTT. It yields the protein CASSLRTGYSPLHF.

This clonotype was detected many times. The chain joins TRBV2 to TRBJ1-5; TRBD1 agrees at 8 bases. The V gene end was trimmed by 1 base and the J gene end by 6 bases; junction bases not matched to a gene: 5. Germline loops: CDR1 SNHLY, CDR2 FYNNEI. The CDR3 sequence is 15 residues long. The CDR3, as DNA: TGTGCCAGCAGTGAAGGGGCAGGGGGCTCTCAGCCCCAGCATTTT. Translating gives CASSEGAGGSQPQHF. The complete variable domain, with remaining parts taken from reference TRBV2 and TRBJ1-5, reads EPEVTQTPSHQVTQMGQEVILRCVPISNHLYFYWYRQILGQKVEFLVSFYNNEISEKSEIFDDQFSVERPDGSNFTLKIRSTKLEDSAMYFCASSEGAGGSQPQHFGDGTRLSIL.

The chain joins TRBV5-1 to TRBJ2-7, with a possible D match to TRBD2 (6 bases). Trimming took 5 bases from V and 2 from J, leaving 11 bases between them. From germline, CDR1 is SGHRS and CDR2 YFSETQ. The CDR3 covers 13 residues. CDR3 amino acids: CASSTGDTYEQYF. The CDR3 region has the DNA TGCGCCAGCAGTACGGGGGATACCTACGAGCAGTACTTC.

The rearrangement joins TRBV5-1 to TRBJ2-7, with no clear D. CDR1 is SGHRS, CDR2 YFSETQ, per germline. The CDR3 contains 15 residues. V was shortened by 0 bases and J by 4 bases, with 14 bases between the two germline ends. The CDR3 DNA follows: TGCGCCAGCAGCTTGGCCTCCTCAACGGATTACGAGCAGTACTTC. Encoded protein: CASSLASSTDYEQYF.

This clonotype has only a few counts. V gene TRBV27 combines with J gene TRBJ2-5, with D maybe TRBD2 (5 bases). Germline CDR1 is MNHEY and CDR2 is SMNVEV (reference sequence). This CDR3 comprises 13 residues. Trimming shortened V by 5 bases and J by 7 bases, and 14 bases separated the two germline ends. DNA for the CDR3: TGTGCCAGCAGTAAGGACCCCAGCGGGACCCAGTACTTC. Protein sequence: CASSKDPSGTQYF.

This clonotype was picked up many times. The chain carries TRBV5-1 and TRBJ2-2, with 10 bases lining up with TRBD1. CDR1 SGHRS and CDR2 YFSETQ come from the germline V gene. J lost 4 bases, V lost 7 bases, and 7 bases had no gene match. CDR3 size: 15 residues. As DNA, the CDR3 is TGCGCCAGCGCAAGACGGACAGGGGGCACCGGGGAGCTGTTTTTT. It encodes CASARRTGGTGELFF.

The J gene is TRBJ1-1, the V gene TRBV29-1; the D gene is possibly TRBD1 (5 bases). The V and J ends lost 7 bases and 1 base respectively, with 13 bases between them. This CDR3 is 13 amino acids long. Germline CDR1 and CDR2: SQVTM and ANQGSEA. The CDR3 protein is CSAGGGGNTEAFF. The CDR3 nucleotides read TGCAGCGCTGGAGGTGGGGGGAACACTGAAGCTTTCTTT.

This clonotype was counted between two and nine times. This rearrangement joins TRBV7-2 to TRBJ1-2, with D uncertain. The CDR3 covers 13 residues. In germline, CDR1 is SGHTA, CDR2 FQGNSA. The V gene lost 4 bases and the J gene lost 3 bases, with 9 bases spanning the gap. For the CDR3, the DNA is TGTGCCAGCAGCTCCCACACCCACTATGGCTACACCTTC. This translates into CASSSHTHYGYTF.